A single sample is the source of the 21 T cell receptor beta chains below, sequenced in a study of cytomegalovirus exposure and HLA in healthy donors. Some clones are missing from TCRdb's copy, which holds only in-frame ones; the method was immunoSEQ multiplex PCR. The sample lists about 160,000 clones, 84% occurring once. Sample: PBMCs. Receptors were obtained from a man aged 25 to 45 in good health and CMV-seropositive.

This sequence joins TRBV7-3 and TRBJ2-1, with D perhaps TRBD1 (6 bases). CDR1 is SGHTA and CDR2 is FQGTGA in the germline V gene. Trimming pared 5 bases from V and 5 bases from J, leaving 10 bases between. This CDR3 has 13 residues. CDR3 coding DNA: TGTGCCAGCAGCCGAGGACAGAACAATGAGCAGTTCTTC. Translated, it gives CASSRGQNNEQFF. The complete variable domain, with remaining parts taken from reference TRBV7-3 and TRBJ2-1, reads GAGVSQTPSNKVTEKGKYVELRCDPISGHTALYWYRQSLGQGPEFLIYFQGTGAADDSGLPNDRFFAVRPEGSVSTLKIQRTERGDSAVYLCASSRGQNNEQFFGPGTRLTVL.

This sequence joins TRBV5-1 and TRBJ2-6; 10 positions agree with TRBD2. Germline CDR1 and CDR2: SGHRS and YFSETQ. V shed 0 bases and J 2 bases; nucleotides not matched to a gene: 8. There are 19 residues in the CDR3. The CDR3 reads CASSLEPSGSPAGANVLTF. CDR3 DNA sequence: TGCGCCAGCAGCTTGGAGCCTAGCGGGAGCCCAGCTGGGGCCAACGTCCTGACTTTC.

The chain combines TRBV18 with TRBJ2-2; 10 nucleotides match TRBD2. There are 17 residues in the CDR3. V shed 1 base, J shed 3 bases, and the junction held 5 bases outside the gene matches. Looked up from germline, CDR1 is KGHSH and CDR2 is LQKENI. The CDR3 DNA follows: TGTGCCAGCTCACCACTCGGGACTAGCGAGCACACCGGGGAGCTGTTTTTT. This sequence encodes CASSPLGTSEHTGELFF. The entire variable domain, with the rest obtained from reference TRBV18 and TRBJ2-2, is as follows: NAGVMQNPRHLVRRRGQEARLRCSPMKGHSHVYWYRQLPEEGLKFMVYLQKENIIDESGMPKERFSAEFPKEGPSILRIQQVVRGDSAAYFCASSPLGTSEHTGELFFGEGSRLTVL.

The rearrangement joins TRBV6-1 to TRBJ1-6, with 7 bases fitting TRBD1. The junction had 6 bases not matched to a gene; V was cut back by 7 bases and J by 6 bases. The length of the CDR3 is 14 residues. Germline CDR1 is MNHNS and CDR2 is SASEGT. CDR3 amino acids: CASTPDRVNSPLHF. In nucleotides, the CDR3 is TGTGCCAGCACTCCCGACAGGGTTAATTCACCCCTCCACTTT.

The chain combines TRBV30 with TRBJ2-7; D not certain. The CDR3 is 13 amino acids. Trimming stripped 1 base from V and 3 bases from J, with 10 bases between. Germline V gene lookup returns CDR1 GTSNPN and CDR2 SVGIG (reference sequence). Here the CDR3 DNA reads TGTGCCTGGAGTGAAACCGGAGTCTACGAGCAGTACTTC. Its translation: CAWSETGVYEQYF. The entire variable domain, with the rest obtained from reference TRBV30 and TRBJ2-7, is as follows: SQTIHQWPATLVQPVGSPLSLECTVEGTSNPNLYWYRQAAGRGLQLLFYSVGIGQISSEVPQNLSASRPQDRQFILSSKKLLLSDSGFYLCAWSETGVYEQYFGPGTRLTVT.

This rearrangement joins TRBV7-2 to TRBJ1-3; D is undetermined. The CDR3 spans 12 residues. CDR1 and CDR2 (germline): SGHTA, FQGNSA. V was trimmed by 5 bases and J by 0 bases, leaving 2 bases between them. The DNA of the CDR3 is TGTGCCAGCAGCCTCTCTGGAAACACCATATATTTT. Translated: CASSLSGNTIYF. Full variable domain (remainder filled in from reference TRBV7-2 and TRBJ1-3): GAGVSQSPSNKVTEKGKDVELRCDPISGHTALYWYRQSLGQGLEFLIYFQGNSAPDKSGLPSDRFSAERTGGSVSTLTIQRTQQEDSAVYLCASSLSGNTIYFGEGSWLTVV.

The J gene is TRBJ2-2, the V gene TRBV4-1; TRBD2 matches at 8 bases. The CDR3 is 16 amino acids. Germline V lookup: CDR1 MGHRA, CDR2 YSYEKL. V was pared by 4 bases and J by 4 bases, with 8 bases of the junction left unmatched. DNA of the CDR3: TGCGCCAGCAGCCCCCTCGGCGGGAGGACCACCGGGGAGCTGTTTTTT. This encodes CASSPLGGRTTGELFF.

The V gene is TRBV7-3, the J gene TRBJ2-2; D uncertain. Trimming took off 4 bases at V and 9 bases at J, with 12 bases between the two ends. Looked up from germline, CDR1 is SGHTA and CDR2 is FQGTGA. CDR3 size: 13 residues. The CDR3 DNA follows: TGTGCCAGCAGCTCCCTCTCTACCAGGGAGCTGTTTTTT. Residues: CASSSLSTRELFF.

The V and J genes are TRBV6-4 and TRBJ2-2; D remains ambiguous. There are 13 residues in the CDR3. Between the trimmed V and J ends, which lost 4 bases and 7 bases, there was a span of 10 bases. Looked up from germline, CDR1 is MRHNA and CDR2 is SNTAGT. CDR3 DNA: TGTGCCAGCAGTGGCGAAGCTTTCGGGGAGCTGTTTTTT. It codes for CASSGEAFGELFF.

The rearrangement links TRBV5-1 to TRBJ2-7, with TRBD2 as a possible D gene (6 bases). Germline V CDR1 and CDR2: SGHRS, YFSETQ. Trimming pared 4 bases from V and 4 bases from J, leaving 9 bases between. The CDR3 contains 12 residues. In DNA, the CDR3 is TGCGCCAGCAGCCCGGGGGAATACGAGCAGTACTTC. As protein: CASSPGEYEQYF.

The chain joins TRBV30 to TRBJ1-4, with D possibly being TRBD1 (5 bases). Looked up from germline, CDR1 is GTSNPN and CDR2 is SVGIG (reference sequence). This CDR3 region has 10 residues. Trimming removed 5 bases from V and 11 bases from J, with 9 bases in between. In nucleotides, the CDR3 is TGTGCCTGGGGGGGGACGAAACTGTTTTTT. Amino acid sequence: CAWGGTKLFF.

The V call is TRBV6-5, the J call TRBJ1-5, with TRBD1 as a possible D gene (5 bases). Per germline, CDR1 MNHEY and CDR2 SVGAGI. Trimming took 6 bases from V and 4 from J, leaving 13 bases between them. This CDR3 comprises 14 residues. The CDR3 region has the DNA TGTGCCAGCAGGACTTTTAAGGGGAATCAGCCCCAGCATTTT. It yields the protein CASRTFKGNQPQHF.

The rearrangement uses TRBV27 and TRBJ2-3, with 8 nucleotides matching TRBD2. Trimming at V came to 4 bases and at J to 3 bases, leaving 9 bases not matched to a gene. Germline V gene sequence: CDR1 MNHEY, CDR2 SMNVEV (reference sequence). The CDR3 sequence is 16 residues long. The CDR3 DNA reads TGTGCCAGCAGTTCTCTCCGGGGGGGCTGGACAGATACGCAGTATTTT. It encodes CASSSLRGGWTDTQYF.

The chain employs TRBV18 and TRBJ2-5; D is undetermined. CDR1 and CDR2 from the germline V gene are KGHSH and LQKENI. Trimming took 3 bases from V and 3 from J, leaving 8 bases between them. CDR3 size: 13 residues. CDR3 DNA sequence: TGTGCCAGCTCACCGACCACAGAAGAGACCCAGTACTTC. Encoded protein: CASSPTTEETQYF. The full variable domain, with the rest looked up from reference TRBV18 and TRBJ2-5, is NAGVMQNPRHLVRRRGQEARLRCSPMKGHSHVYWYRQLPEEGLKFMVYLQKENIIDESGMPKERFSAEFPKEGPSILRIQQVVRGDSAAYFCASSPTTEETQYFGPGTRLLVL.

The chain links TRBV2 to TRBJ2-3; no clear D gene. The CDR3 extends over 14 amino acids. With 4 bases removed from V and 0 bases from J, the gap between germline ends came to 8 bases. The V gene's germline CDR1 is SNHLY and CDR2 FYNNEI. As DNA, the CDR3 is TGTGCCAGCAGTGTAGAGAGAAGCACAGATACGCAGTATTTT. Its translation: CASSVERSTDTQYF.

A few counts support this clone. The chain links TRBV5-1 to TRBJ2-2; TRBD2 aligns across 8 bases. The CDR3 sequence is 16 residues long. From germline, CDR1 is SGHRS and CDR2 YFSETQ. Trimming at V came to 4 bases and at J to 1 base, leaving 6 bases not matched to a gene. CDR3 sequence: CASSPGLAGNTGELFF. In DNA form, the CDR3 reads TGCGCCAGCAGCCCAGGGCTAGCGGGGAACACCGGGGAGCTGTTTTTT.

This clone was recorded only once. This chain uses TRBV19 with TRBJ2-7; the match to TRBD2 covers 10 bases. Germline V gene lookup returns CDR1 LNHDA and CDR2 SQIVND (reference sequence). Trimming removed 6 bases from V and 0 bases from J; junction bases left unmatched: 5. The CDR3 covers 15 residues. The CDR3 DNA reads TGTGCCAGTAGACCTACTAGCGGGGACTCCTACGAGCAGTACTTC. This encodes CASRPTSGDSYEQYF.

This clone appeared a single time. The genes are TRBV5-1 and TRBJ2-7; the match to TRBD2 covers 9 bases. The CDR3 covers 16 residues. V lost 2 bases to trimming and J lost 3 bases; unmatched junction nucleotides: 9. Germline V gene sequence: CDR1 SGHRS, CDR2 YFSETQ. CDR3 region: CASSFNSLAGNYEQYF. The CDR3 DNA follows: TGCGCCAGCAGCTTTAATTCGCTAGCGGGAAACTACGAGCAGTACTTC. Using reference TRBV5-1 and TRBJ2-7 for the parts outside the CDR3, the full variable domain is KAGVTQTPRYLIKTRGQQVTLSCSPISGHRSVSWYQQTPGQGLQFLFEYFSETQRNKGNFPGRFSGRQFSNSRSEMNVSTLELGDSALYLCASSFNSLAGNYEQYFGPGTRLTVT.

The gene calls are TRBV19 and TRBJ1-1; D is uncertain. Germline loops: CDR1 LNHDA, CDR2 SQIVND (reference sequence). V was shortened by 7 bases and J by 0 bases, with 12 bases between the two germline ends. The CDR3 contains 14 residues. The CDR3, as DNA: TGTGCCAGTATTGAAACAGAGATGAACACTGAAGCTTTCTTT. Translation gives CASIETEMNTEAFF. Full variable domain (outside the CDR3, taken from reference TRBV19 and TRBJ1-1): DGGITQSPKYLFRKEGQNVTLSCEQNLNHDAMYWYRQDPGQGLRLIYYSQIVNDFQKGDIAEGYSVSREKKESFPLTVTSAQKNPTAFYLCASIETEMNTEAFFGQGTRLTVV.

The chain is built from TRBV6-5 and TRBJ2-5; D perhaps matches TRBD2 (6 bases). The CDR3 sequence is 15 residues long. Germline values: CDR1 MNHEY, CDR2 SVGAGI. Trimming pared 7 bases from V and 2 bases from J, leaving 17 bases between. The CDR3 coding sequence is TGTGCCAGCACCGCGGGACTCGCCGTGCAAGAGACCCAGTACTTC. Translated: CASTAGLAVQETQYF.

The chain carries TRBV4-3 and TRBJ2-6; maybe TRBD1 (6 bases). This CDR3 has 19 residues. V was cut by 2 bases and J by 0 bases, with 17 bases left in between. The germline V gene has CDR1 LGHNA and CDR2 YSLEER. Here the CDR3 DNA reads TGCGCCAGCAGCCAAATGGATGGACAGTTGGACTCTGGGGCCAACGTCCTGACTTTC. This translates into CASSQMDGQLDSGANVLTF.